The clone carrying this T cell receptor beta chain was picked up one time. What it binds is unknown. The data were taken from a study of high-grade serous ovarian cancer treatment subgroups. On the study more broadly: Each sample yielded on average around 7,500 unique TCR beta rearrangements from roughly 15,000 reads.

Findings of the study overall: These tumor repertoires lack spatial information from bulk sequencing.

Trimming removed 3 bases at V and 0 bases at J, with 9 bases between. CDR1 is GTSNPN and CDR2 is SVGIG in the germline V gene (reference sequence). CDR3 length: 14 amino acids. The tumor samples were collected prior to definitive surgery or chemotherapy. TCRdb's copy holds only in-frame clones and misses some; the assay was immunoSEQ multiplex PCR. The profile shows thousands of clones, about 76% of them singletons. The origin of this receptor is a human donor with high-grade serous ovarian cancer. V gene TRBV30 combines with J gene TRBJ1-5; TRBD1 might be the D (5 bases). Sequencing input: tumor tissue. The CDR3 region is CAWSPQGSNQPQHF. The CDR3, as DNA: TGTGCCTGGAGCCCCCAGGGTAGCAATCAGCCCCAGCATTTT.